The 27 T cell receptor beta chains presented below share a single source sample, sequenced in a study of T-cell reconstitution after alpha-beta-depleted transplantation in children. During its preparation, the TCRbeta library received unique molecular identifiers. In TCRdb, the PCR reads were re-called with MiXCR into one record per CDR3 protein. The sample holds 490,000 or so distinct CDR3 sequences, over 9.5% seen once. The specimen comprised PBMCs, sampled before TCRalphabeta/CD19-depleted stem cell transplant. These receptor sequences come from a child under 10 years old with inherited bone marrow failure, due to receive a stem cell transplant.

There are many counts of this clonotype. The chain recombines TRBV29-1 with TRBJ1-1; tentative D call: TRBD1 (6 bases). The ends were cut back, 3 bases at V and 1 base at J, with 12 bases in the middle. The CDR3 is 14 amino acids. Germline CDR1 reads SQVTM; CDR2 reads ANQGSEA. This CDR3 reads CSVDRGGWNTEAFF. In DNA form, the CDR3 reads TGCAGCGTTGATAGGGGGGGATGGAACACTGAAGCTTTCTTT.

This clonotype has only a few counts. This clone may be a read error of a much larger clone one base away. The gene calls are TRBV6-2 or TRBV6-3 and TRBJ2-5; D remains unclear. Per the germline V gene, CDR1 is MNHEY and CDR2 is SVGEGT. V dropped 6 bases and J dropped 3 bases, with 2 bases sitting between them. The CDR3 has 10 amino acids. This chain's CDR3 is CASREETQYF. CDR3 DNA sequence: TGTGCCAGCAGGGAAGAGACCCAGTACTTC.

The chain links TRBV6-2 or TRBV6-3 to TRBJ1-1; D not resolved. The germline CDR1 and CDR2 sequences are MNHEY and SVGEGT. V was cut by 3 bases and J by 1 base, with 12 bases left in between. CDR3 length equals 15 residues. CDR3 nucleotide sequence: TGTGCCAGCAGTTATGGTAGTCCGAAGAACACTGAAGCTTTCTTT. Its translation: CASSYGSPKNTEAFF.

This clonotype was detected many times. The chain employs TRBV28 and TRBJ2-1; 13 bases are shared with TRBD2. The CDR3 has 15 amino acids. Germline V CDR1 and CDR2: MDHEN, SYDVKM. The V gene end was trimmed by 6 bases and the J gene end by 7 bases; junction bases not matched to a gene: 6. CDR3 region: CASSIWTSGRNEQFF. CDR3 bases: TGTGCCAGCAGCATTTGGACTAGCGGGAGAAATGAGCAGTTCTTC.

In this sample, this clonotype turned up many times. J is TRBJ1-1 and V is TRBV20-1; 7 bases line up with TRBD1. Germline CDR1 reads DFQATT; CDR2 reads SNEGSKA (reference sequence). The J segment lost 8 bases and the V segment lost 0 bases, leaving 9 bases of the junction unmatched. This CDR3 comprises 14 residues. The CDR3, as DNA: TGCAGTGCTAGAGATGGGGGGCAGGGGGTGGAAGCTTTCTTT. It encodes CSARDGGQGVEAFF.

This clonotype showed up many times. V gene TRBV20-1 combines with J gene TRBJ1-4, with a tentative D call TRBD1 (6 bases). The CDR3 totals 13 residues. The ends were cut back, 4 bases at V and 8 bases at J, with 14 bases in the middle. Germline CDR1 and CDR2: DFQATT and SNEGSKA (reference sequence). In nucleotides, the CDR3 is TGCAGTGCTATGGGGGGGCGCGCCGAAAAACTGTTTTTT. This codes for CSAMGGRAEKLFF.

This clonotype was found many times. The germline gene is not matched at one end of the junction; a read error may be the cause. The chain employs TRBV20-1 and TRBJ2-5; possibly TRBD1 or TRBD2 for D (6 bases each). CDR1 and CDR2 (germline): DFQATT, SNEGSKA (reference sequence). This CDR3 contains 17 residues. CDR3: CSARDLEGVGDQETQYF. CDR3 coding DNA: TGCAGTGCTAGAGATTTGGAGGGGGTTGGGGACCAGGAGACCCAGTACTTC.

In its sample, this clonotype was seen many times. The chain has TRBV11-2 and TRBJ2-1; 8 bases map to TRBD2. V shed 7 bases, J shed 3 bases, and the junction held 5 bases outside the gene matches. Germline CDR1 is SGHAT and CDR2 is FQNNGV. This CDR3 has 14 amino acids. Here the CDR3 reads CASNKGTSYNEQFF. The CDR3 DNA reads as TGTGCCAGCAACAAGGGGACTAGCTACAATGAGCAGTTCTTC.

This clonotype came up a few times. The rearrangement links TRBV5-4 to TRBJ2-1; 8 bases agree with TRBD2. This CDR3 has 14 amino acids. The V and J ends lost 4 bases and 7 bases, in that order; junction bases with no gene match: 7. Germline lookup yields CDR1 SGHNT and CDR2 YYREEE (reference sequence). The chain's CDR3 is CASSPGLGWNEQFF. The CDR3, as DNA: TGTGCCAGCAGCCCGGGACTAGGGTGGAATGAGCAGTTCTTC.

The sample holds many counts of this clonotype. J is TRBJ2-1 and V is TRBV9, with a possible D match to TRBD2 (6 bases). The V end was cut by 1 base, the J end by 5 bases, with 13 bases between. This CDR3 spans 15 amino acids. Germline lookup yields CDR1 SGDLS and CDR2 YYNGEE. The CDR3, as DNA: TGTGCCAGCAGCGTATACGGGAGCAGCGACAATGAGCAGTTCTTC. It is translated as CASSVYGSSDNEQFF. Complete variable domain (other parts from reference TRBV9 and TRBJ2-1): DSGVTQTPKHLITATGQRVTLRCSPRSGDLSVYWYQQSLDQGLQFLIQYYNGEERAKGNILERFSAQQFPDLHSELNLSSLELGDSALYFCASSVYGSSDNEQFFGPGTRLTVL.

Note on this clonotype: This may be a read error, as it is one base from a much larger clone. This chain links TRBV28 with TRBJ1-5; 7 bases agree with TRBD1. Trimming removed 10 bases from V and 2 bases from J; junction bases left unmatched: 8. Germline CDR1 MDHEN, CDR2 SYDVKM. This CDR3 region has 14 residues. The CDR3 nucleotides are TGTGCCATCAGAGAAGGGGGCGGCAATCAGCCCCAGCATTTT. This translates into CAIREGGGNQPQHF.

This clonotype was observed at least ten times. For the CDR3, the DNA is TGTGCCAGCACCAAGACGACAGGGGAGCGCACAGATACGCAGTATTTT. Translation: CASTKTTGERTDTQYF. The chain joins TRBV6-1 to TRBJ2-3; 8 bases map to TRBD1. The CDR3 consists of 16 residues. The trim removed 7 bases at V and 1 base at J, leaving 10 bases unmatched. CDR1 is MNHNS, CDR2 SASEGT, per germline.

This clonotype was seen many times. The DNA for the CDR3 is TGCGCCAGCAGTTCCGGGCCGGGACTAGCGGGAGACGAGCAGTACTTC. Translated, it gives CASSSGPGLAGDEQYF. V usage is TRBV10-1 and J usage is TRBJ2-7; the match to TRBD2 covers 14 bases. V was pared by 5 bases and J by 5 bases, with 8 bases of the junction left unmatched. CDR1 WNHNN and CDR2 SYGVQD come from the germline V gene (reference sequence). The CDR3 has 16 amino acids.

The sample holds many counts of this clonotype. The J gene is TRBJ2-1, the V gene TRBV12-3 or TRBV12-4, with no clear D. The V end was cut by 1 base, the J end by 4 bases, with 5 bases between. The CDR3 is made up of 13 amino acids. Written as DNA, the CDR3 is TGTGCCAGCAGTTTAGGTCAGTACAATGAGCAGTTCTTC. Translation gives CASSLGQYNEQFF.

There are many counts of this clonotype. The rearrangement joins TRBV27 to TRBJ2-7, with D perhaps assigned TRBD1 or TRBD2 (6 bases each). Germline V gene lookup returns CDR1 MNHEY and CDR2 SMNVEV (reference sequence). This CDR3 has 15 amino acids. V was trimmed by 5 bases and J by 4 bases, leaving 18 bases between them. The CDR3 reads CASSNRYRAGYEQYF. The CDR3 nucleotides read TGTGCCAGCAGTAACCGTTACAGGGCGGGATACGAGCAGTACTTC.

Comments on this clonotype: A read error may explain this, as a much larger clone is one base away. The genes are TRBV9 and TRBJ2-2, with TRBD2 matching over 16 bases. The germline V gene encodes CDR1 SGDLS and CDR2 YYNGEE. The V gene end was trimmed by 5 bases and the J gene end by 9 bases; junction bases not matched to a gene: 7. The CDR3 consists of 16 residues. DNA for the CDR3: TGTGCCAGCAGGGGACTAGCGGGAGGGTCGTCCTGGGAGCTGTTTTTT. This encodes CASRGLAGGSSWELFF. Based on the CDR3 plus reference TRBV9 and TRBJ2-2, the full variable domain is DSGVTQTPKHLITATGQRVTLRCSPRSGDLSVYWYQQSLDQGLQFLIQYYNGEERAKGNILERFSAQQFPDLHSELNLSSLELGDSALYFCASRGLAGGSSWELFFGEGSRLTVL.

This clonotype was seen repeatedly, ten times or more. The rearrangement links TRBV5-1 to TRBJ2-2; D might be TRBD1 (5 bases). The CDR3 spans 14 residues. Germline V CDR1 and CDR2: SGHRS, YFSETQ. Trimming removed 6 bases at V and 6 bases at J, with 15 bases between. The CDR3 sequence: CASKFIGAAGELFF. CDR3 sequence (DNA): TGCGCCAGCAAGTTTATTGGGGCAGCCGGGGAGCTGTTTTTT.

In its sample, this clonotype was seen many times. The V call is TRBV5-4, the J call TRBJ2-2; D possibly matches TRBD1 or TRBD2 (5 bases each). The CDR3 totals 16 residues. Looked up from germline, CDR1 is SGHNT and CDR2 is YYREEE (reference sequence). The V end was cut by 0 bases, the J end by 1 base, with 10 bases between. The CDR3: CASSLELGVNTGELFF. The CDR3, as DNA: TGTGCCAGCAGCTTGGAGCTGGGGGTGAACACCGGGGAGCTGTTTTTT.

This clonotype was counted ten times or more. The rearrangement uses TRBV7-9 and TRBJ2-1; 10 positions agree with TRBD1. V lost 5 bases, J lost 5 bases, and 9 bases stayed unmatched. Germline V CDR1 and CDR2: SEHNR, FQNEAQ (reference sequence). The CDR3 is 16 residues long. DNA for the CDR3: TGTGCCAGCAGCCACCCGGACAGGGGGAAGGACAATGAGCAGTTCTTC. Residues: CASSHPDRGKDNEQFF.

The chain uses TRBV6-1 and TRBJ1-3; 9 positions match TRBD1. There are 17 residues in the CDR3. Germline CDR1 MNHNS, CDR2 SASEGT. V shed 6 bases, J shed 0 bases, and the junction held 9 bases outside the gene matches. CDR3 amino acids: CASSQGDRDRSGNTIYF. The CDR3 DNA follows: TGTGCCAGCAGCCAGGGGGACAGGGATCGCTCTGGAAACACCATATATTTT.

This clonotype came up many times. The chain joins TRBV30 to TRBJ1-5; TRBD1 matches at 9 bases. The CDR3 extends over 16 amino acids. V trimming: 0 bases; J trimming: 5 bases; junction bases outside the gene matches: 8. The germline gives CDR1 GTSNPN, CDR2 SVGIG (reference sequence). The chain's CDR3 is CAWSVWGQGGDQPQHF. The CDR3 region has the DNA TGTGCCTGGAGTGTATGGGGACAGGGCGGGGATCAGCCCCAGCATTTT. Full variable domain (missing parts from reference TRBV30 and TRBJ1-5): SQTIHQWPATLVQPVGSPLSLECTVEGTSNPNLYWYRQAAGRGLQLLFYSVGIGQISSEVPQNLSASRPQDRQFILSSKKLLLSDSGFYLCAWSVWGQGGDQPQHFGDGTRLSIL.

This clonotype was found many times. V and J are TRBV12-3 or TRBV12-4 and TRBJ2-1; 12 nucleotides align to TRBD2. This CDR3 comprises 14 residues. V was clipped by 6 bases and J by 10 bases; unmatched bases: 7. CDR3 protein: CASSQLAGGSEQFF. The CDR3 region has the DNA TGTGCCAGCAGCCAACTAGCGGGAGGTAGCGAGCAGTTCTTC.

J is TRBJ2-5 and V is TRBV10-3, with 10 bases fitting TRBD2. The CDR3 covers 16 residues. After removal of 0 bases from V and 4 bases from J, the junction contained 5 bases not matched to a gene. CDR1 and CDR2 (germline): ENHRY, SYGVKD. DNA for the CDR3: TGTGCCATCAGTGAGTCGGCTAGCGGGAGACCAGAGACCCAGTACTTC. It encodes CAISESASGRPETQYF.

At least ten counts were recorded for this clonotype. The chain is built from TRBV4-3 and TRBJ2-1; the D gene is possibly TRBD2 (6 bases). Germline CDR1 reads LGHNA; CDR2 reads YSLEER. The CDR3 runs 16 residues. Trimming pared 2 bases from V and 0 bases from J, leaving 11 bases between. This CDR3 reads CASSQTGTPSYNEQFF. Written as DNA, the CDR3 is TGCGCCAGCAGCCAAACCGGGACTCCCTCCTACAATGAGCAGTTCTTC.

The sample holds many counts of this clonotype. The CDR3 DNA reads as TGTGCCAGCAGTTACGCAGACGGGACACAAGAGACCCAGTACTTC. Protein: CASSYADGTQETQYF. The chain uses TRBV6-5 and TRBJ2-5; D perhaps matches TRBD1 (6 bases). This CDR3 has 15 amino acids. V was trimmed by 2 bases and J by 2 bases, leaving 12 bases between them. CDR1 and CDR2 from the germline V gene are MNHEY and SVGAGI.

The J gene is TRBJ2-3, the V gene TRBV7-2; no clear D. V shed 6 bases and J shed 5 bases, with 12 bases lying between them. The CDR3 totals 13 residues. Germline V gene lookup returns CDR1 SGHTA and CDR2 FQGNSA. CDR3: CASSGIIGDTQYF. Written as DNA, the CDR3 is TGTGCCAGCAGTGGAATCATCGGAGATACGCAGTATTTT.

This clonotype was seen ten or more times. The chain joins TRBV7-9 to TRBJ2-5; 10 nucleotides line up with TRBD1. This CDR3 spans 15 amino acids. Trimming took 3 bases from V and 5 from J; bases not matched to a gene: 6. Germline V CDR1 and CDR2: SEHNR, FQNEAQ (reference sequence). CDR3 coding DNA: TGTGCCAGCAGCTTGGACAGGGGGGGTAGCGAGACCCAGTACTTC. Translation gives CASSLDRGGSETQYF.